Listed below are T cell receptor beta chains from one sample, sequenced in a study of blood T cell repertoires in COVID-19. Using immunoSEQ multiplex PCR, the repertoire was profiled, and TCRdb retains in-frame clones only, with some absent. The sample records about 220,000 clones, around 85% being singletons. The source material was peripheral blood. The receptors shown here come from a woman aged 70-85 years with COVID-19, enrolled during active disease. The CDR3 runs from the conserved cysteine through the conserved F or W. A D gene is named only where the DNA matches it firmly. Only part of the rows carry a size: once, few, many, or a class if the clone is expanded.

d_call: TRBD2
j_call: TRBJ2-5
v_call: TRBV5-4
clone_size: NA
cdr3_aa: CASSLAIAGETQYF
cdr3_nt: TGTGCCAGCAGCTTGGCCATAGCGGGGGAGACCCAGTACTTC

d_call: TRBD2
j_call: TRBJ2-2
v_call: TRBV18
clone_size: NA
cdr3_aa: CASSPPGGVTNTGELFF
cdr3_nt: TGTGCCAGCTCACCCCCGGGGGGGGTGACGAACACCGGGGAGCTGTTTTTT

d_call: NA
j_call: TRBJ1-1
v_call: TRBV7-2
clone_size: NA
cdr3_aa: CASSLVRGGVTEAFF
cdr3_nt: TGTGCCAGCAGCTTAGTGAGAGGGGGGGTAACTGAAGCTTTCTTT

d_call: NA
j_call: TRBJ2-5
v_call: TRBV7-9
clone_size: NA
cdr3_aa: CASSFRSGIKTQYF
cdr3_nt: TGTGCCAGCAGCTTCCGTAGCGGTATTAAGACCCAGTACTTC

d_call: NA
j_call: TRBJ1-2
v_call: TRBV6-2/TRBV6-3
clone_size: few
cdr3_aa: CASSSVSQGWYGYTF
cdr3_nt: TGTGCCAGCAGTTCAGTCTCCCAGGGATGGTATGGCTACACCTTC

d_call: TRBD1
j_call: TRBJ2-3
v_call: TRBV12-3/TRBV12-4
clone_size: NA
cdr3_aa: CASRGTGKDTQYF
cdr3_nt: TGTGCCAGCAGGGGGACAGGGAAAGATACGCAGTATTTT

d_call: NA
j_call: TRBJ2-7
v_call: TRBV3-1/TRBV3-2
clone_size: NA
cdr3_aa: CASSQDWGGGQYF
cdr3_nt: TGTGCCAGCAGCCAAGATTGGGGGGGCGGGCAGTACTTC

d_call: TRBD1
j_call: TRBJ1-6
v_call: TRBV7-3
clone_size: few
cdr3_aa: CASSQNPGQTSPLHF
cdr3_nt: TGTGCCAGCAGCCAGAACCCGGGACAGACGTCACCCCTCCACTTT

d_call: TRBD1
j_call: TRBJ2-7
v_call: TRBV11-3
clone_size: NA
cdr3_aa: CASSLRGQGGYEQYF
cdr3_nt: TGTGCCAGCAGCTTAAGGGGACAGGGAGGCTACGAGCAGTACTTC

d_call: TRBD1
j_call: TRBJ1-4
v_call: TRBV6-4
clone_size: NA
cdr3_aa: CASTATRRGAWEKLFF
cdr3_nt: TGTGCCAGCACCGCTACCCGCAGGGGGGCCTGGGAAAAACTGTTTTTT

d_call: NA
j_call: TRBJ2-7
v_call: TRBV27
clone_size: NA
cdr3_aa: CASSLSPRWGVLRGEQYF
cdr3_nt: TGTGCCAGCAGTTTATCGCCCCGCTGGGGGGTCCTTCGGGGCGAGCAGTACTTC

d_call: TRBD1
j_call: TRBJ2-7
v_call: TRBV10-2
clone_size: NA
cdr3_aa: CASSDGQGAKYF
cdr3_nt: TGCGCCAGCAGTGACGGGCAGGGGGCGAAATACTTC

d_call: TRBD1
j_call: TRBJ1-5
v_call: TRBV27
clone_size: NA
cdr3_aa: CASSPDRGTYSNQPQHF
cdr3_nt: TGTGCCAGCAGTCCGGACAGGGGGACTTATAGCAATCAGCCCCAGCATTTT

d_call: TRBD2
j_call: TRBJ2-7
v_call: TRBV5-1
clone_size: NA
cdr3_aa: CASSFGRGGNYEQYF
cdr3_nt: TGCGCCAGCAGCTTCGGGCGGGGGGGTAACTACGAGCAGTACTTC

d_call: TRBD1
j_call: TRBJ2-5
v_call: TRBV30
clone_size: NA
cdr3_aa: CAWSLSRGHQETQYF
cdr3_nt: TGTGCCTGGAGTCTAAGCAGGGGGCACCAAGAGACCCAGTACTTC

d_call: NA
j_call: TRBJ2-2
v_call: TRBV9
clone_size: NA
cdr3_aa: CASSPTDRLTGELFF
cdr3_nt: TGTGCCAGCAGCCCGACCGACAGGCTCACCGGGGAGCTGTTTTTT

d_call: TRBD1
j_call: TRBJ2-6
v_call: TRBV7-8
clone_size: NA
cdr3_aa: CASSHGQGGYSGANVLTF
cdr3_nt: TGTGCCAGCAGCCACGGACAGGGAGGATATTCTGGGGCCAACGTCCTGACTTTC

d_call: TRBD2
j_call: TRBJ2-1
v_call: TRBV7-3
clone_size: NA
cdr3_aa: CASSLLAADNEQFF
cdr3_nt: TGTGCCAGCAGCTTGCTAGCGGCGGACAATGAGCAGTTCTTC

d_call: TRBD1
j_call: TRBJ2-2
v_call: TRBV3-1/TRBV3-2
clone_size: NA
cdr3_aa: CASSTRQGTNTGELFF
cdr3_nt: TGTGCCAGCAGCACGCGACAGGGAACGAACACCGGGGAGCTGTTTTTT

d_call: NA
j_call: TRBJ1-5
v_call: TRBV5-5
clone_size: NA
cdr3_aa: CASSRLADSNQPQHF
cdr3_nt: TGTGCCAGCAGCCGTCTGGCAGATAGCAATCAGCCCCAGCATTTT

d_call: NA
j_call: TRBJ1-6
v_call: TRBV24-1
clone_size: few
cdr3_aa: CATRGSPYNSPLHF
cdr3_nt: TGTGCCACCCGAGGCTCCCCCTATAATTCACCCCTCCACTTT

d_call: TRBD2
j_call: TRBJ2-5
v_call: TRBV19
clone_size: NA
cdr3_aa: CASSSQLAPTQYF
cdr3_nt: TGTGCCAGTAGCAGCCAACTAGCGCCTACCCAGTACTTC

d_call: TRBD2
j_call: TRBJ2-3
v_call: TRBV7-9
clone_size: NA
cdr3_aa: CASRPGLAGTADTQYF
cdr3_nt: TGTGCCAGCAGACCTGGACTAGCGGGGACTGCAGATACGCAGTATTTT

d_call: TRBD2
j_call: TRBJ2-3
v_call: TRBV7-3
clone_size: NA
cdr3_aa: CASSPRLTSDRHSTDTQYF
cdr3_nt: TGTGCCAGCAGCCCGCGTCTGACTAGCGACCGTCATAGCACAGATACGCAGTATTTT

d_call: TRBD1
j_call: TRBJ1-2
v_call: TRBV10-3
clone_size: NA
cdr3_aa: CAIRNRTGYYGYTF
cdr3_nt: TGTGCCATCAGGAATAGGACAGGGTACTATGGCTACACCTTC

d_call: TRBD1
j_call: TRBJ2-7
v_call: TRBV5-1
clone_size: NA
cdr3_aa: CASSQNTGTEYEQYF
cdr3_nt: TGCGCCAGCAGCCAAAACACCGGGACAGAATACGAGCAGTACTTC

d_call: TRBD1
j_call: TRBJ1-5
v_call: TRBV2
clone_size: NA
cdr3_aa: CASSGRGRSNQPQHF
cdr3_nt: TGTGCCAGCAGTGGAAGGGGGCGTAGCAATCAGCCCCAGCATTTT

d_call: TRBD1
j_call: TRBJ1-3
v_call: TRBV30
clone_size: NA
cdr3_aa: CAWAGTGHSGNTIYF
cdr3_nt: TGTGCCTGGGCCGGGACAGGCCACTCTGGAAACACCATATATTTT

d_call: NA
j_call: TRBJ2-3
v_call: TRBV7-3
clone_size: NA
cdr3_aa: CASSLTVLDTQYF
cdr3_nt: TGTGCCAGCAGCTTAACCGTCCTAGATACGCAGTATTTT

d_call: TRBD1
j_call: TRBJ2-7
v_call: TRBV6-1
clone_size: NA
cdr3_aa: CASSEGAGGDF
cdr3_nt: TGTGCCAGCAGTGAAGGGGCAGGGGGAGACTTC

d_call: NA
j_call: TRBJ2-2
v_call: TRBV5-1
clone_size: NA
cdr3_aa: CASSLAMTGELFF
cdr3_nt: TGCGCCAGCAGCTTGGCCATGACCGGGGAGCTGTTTTTT

d_call: NA
j_call: TRBJ2-2
v_call: TRBV5-1
clone_size: NA
cdr3_aa: CASSLGSGGELFF
cdr3_nt: TGCGCCAGCAGCTTGGGAAGCGGAGGGGAGCTGTTTTTT

d_call: NA
j_call: TRBJ2-7
v_call: TRBV7-6
clone_size: NA
cdr3_aa: CASSLGRGGPYEQYF
cdr3_nt: TGTGCCAGCAGCTTAGGAAGGGGGGGACCCTACGAGCAGTACTTC

d_call: TRBD1
j_call: TRBJ1-1
v_call: TRBV5-6
clone_size: NA
cdr3_aa: CASSTRTGGNTEAFF
cdr3_nt: TGTGCCAGCAGCACCCGGACAGGCGGAAACACTGAAGCTTTCTTT

d_call: NA
j_call: TRBJ1-5
v_call: TRBV27
clone_size: NA
cdr3_aa: CASRKWQGGNQPQHF
cdr3_nt: TGTGCCAGCAGAAAGTGGCAGGGTGGCAATCAGCCCCAGCATTTT

d_call: TRBD2
j_call: TRBJ2-5
v_call: TRBV5-1
clone_size: NA
cdr3_aa: CASRTSGVQETQYF
cdr3_nt: TGCGCCAGCAGGACTAGCGGGGTACAAGAGACCCAGTACTTC

d_call: TRBD2
j_call: TRBJ2-3
v_call: TRBV11-3
clone_size: NA
cdr3_aa: CASSLEDGLAGYTDTQYF
cdr3_nt: TGTGCCAGCAGCTTAGAGGACGGACTAGCGGGGTACACAGATACGCAGTATTTT

d_call: NA
j_call: TRBJ1-1
v_call: TRBV5-1
clone_size: once
cdr3_aa: CASSFGGIGGQNTEAFF
cdr3_nt: TGCGCCAGCAGCTTCGGGGGAATTGGTGGTCAGAACACTGAAGCTTTCTTT

d_call: TRBD1
j_call: TRBJ1-6
v_call: TRBV19
clone_size: NA
cdr3_aa: CASTTGGYSPLHF
cdr3_nt: TGTGCCAGCACCACAGGGGGCTATTCACCCCTCCACTTT

d_call: NA
j_call: TRBJ1-5
v_call: TRBV6-2/TRBV6-3
clone_size: NA
cdr3_aa: CASSLAEQPQHF
cdr3_nt: TGTGCCAGCAGTTTAGCGGAACAGCCCCAGCATTTT

d_call: NA
j_call: TRBJ2-1
v_call: TRBV30
clone_size: NA
cdr3_aa: CAWTWGLANTYNEQFF
cdr3_nt: TGTGCCTGGACTTGGGGTCTAGCGAATACTTACAATGAGCAGTTCTTC

d_call: TRBD1
j_call: TRBJ1-6
v_call: TRBV30
clone_size: NA
cdr3_aa: CAWRTGGLTPLHF
cdr3_nt: TGTGCCTGGAGGACAGGGGGCTTGACACCCCTCCACTTT